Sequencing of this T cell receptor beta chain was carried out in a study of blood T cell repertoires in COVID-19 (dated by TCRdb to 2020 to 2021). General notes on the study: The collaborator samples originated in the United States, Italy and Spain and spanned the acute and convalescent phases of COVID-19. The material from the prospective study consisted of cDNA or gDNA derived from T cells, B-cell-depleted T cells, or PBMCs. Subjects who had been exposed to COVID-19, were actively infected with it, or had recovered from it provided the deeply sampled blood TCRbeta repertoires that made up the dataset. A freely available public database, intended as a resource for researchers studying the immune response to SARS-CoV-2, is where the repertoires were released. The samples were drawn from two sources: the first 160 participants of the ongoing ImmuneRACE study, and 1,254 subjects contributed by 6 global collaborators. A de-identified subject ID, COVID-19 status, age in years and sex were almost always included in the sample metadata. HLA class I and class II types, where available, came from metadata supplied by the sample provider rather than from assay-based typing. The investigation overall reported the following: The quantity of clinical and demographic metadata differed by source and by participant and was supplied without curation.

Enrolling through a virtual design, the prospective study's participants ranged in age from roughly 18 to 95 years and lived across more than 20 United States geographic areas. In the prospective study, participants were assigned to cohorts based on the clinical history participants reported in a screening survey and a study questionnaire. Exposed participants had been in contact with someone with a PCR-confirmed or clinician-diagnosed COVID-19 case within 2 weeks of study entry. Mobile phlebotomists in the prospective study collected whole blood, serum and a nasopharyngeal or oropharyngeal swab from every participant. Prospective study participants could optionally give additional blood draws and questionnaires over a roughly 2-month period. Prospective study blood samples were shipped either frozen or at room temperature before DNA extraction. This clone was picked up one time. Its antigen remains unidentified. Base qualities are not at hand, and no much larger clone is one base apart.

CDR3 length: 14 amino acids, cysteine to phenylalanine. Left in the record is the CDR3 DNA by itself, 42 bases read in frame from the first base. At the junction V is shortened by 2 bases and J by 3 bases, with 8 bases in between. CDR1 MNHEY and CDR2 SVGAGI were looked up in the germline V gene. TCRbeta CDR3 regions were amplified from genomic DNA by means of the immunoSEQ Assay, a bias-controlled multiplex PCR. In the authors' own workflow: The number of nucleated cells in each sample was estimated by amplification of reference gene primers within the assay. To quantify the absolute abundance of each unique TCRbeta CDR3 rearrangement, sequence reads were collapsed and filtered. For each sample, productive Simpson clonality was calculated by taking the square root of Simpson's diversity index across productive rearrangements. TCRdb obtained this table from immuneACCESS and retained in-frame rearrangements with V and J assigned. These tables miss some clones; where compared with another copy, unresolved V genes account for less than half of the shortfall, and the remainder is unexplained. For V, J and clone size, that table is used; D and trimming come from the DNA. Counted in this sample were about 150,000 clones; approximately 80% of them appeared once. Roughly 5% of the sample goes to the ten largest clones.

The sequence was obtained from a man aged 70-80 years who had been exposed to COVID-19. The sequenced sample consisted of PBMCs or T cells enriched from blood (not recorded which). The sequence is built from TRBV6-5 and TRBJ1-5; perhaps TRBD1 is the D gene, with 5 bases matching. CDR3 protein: CASSYDSSNQPQHF. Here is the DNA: TGTGCCAGCAGTTACGACAGTTCCAATCAGCCCCAGCATTTT.